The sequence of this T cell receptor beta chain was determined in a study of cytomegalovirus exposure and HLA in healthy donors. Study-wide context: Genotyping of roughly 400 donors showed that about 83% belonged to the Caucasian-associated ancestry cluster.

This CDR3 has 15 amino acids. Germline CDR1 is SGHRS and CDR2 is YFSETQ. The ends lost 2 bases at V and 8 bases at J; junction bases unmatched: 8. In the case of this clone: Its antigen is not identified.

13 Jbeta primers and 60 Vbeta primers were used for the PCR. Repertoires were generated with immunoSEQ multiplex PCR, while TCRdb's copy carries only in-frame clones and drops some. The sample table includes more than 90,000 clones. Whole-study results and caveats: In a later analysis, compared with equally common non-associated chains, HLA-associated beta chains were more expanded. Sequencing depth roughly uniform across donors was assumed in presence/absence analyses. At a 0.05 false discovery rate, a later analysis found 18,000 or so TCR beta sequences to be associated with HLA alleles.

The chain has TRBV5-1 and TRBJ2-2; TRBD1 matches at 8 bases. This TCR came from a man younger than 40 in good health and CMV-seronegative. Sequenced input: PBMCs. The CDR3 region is CASSFGQGFDGELFF. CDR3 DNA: TGCGCCAGCAGCTTCGGACAGGGATTTGATGGGGAGCTGTTTTTT. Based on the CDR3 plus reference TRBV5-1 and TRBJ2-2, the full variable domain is KAGVTQTPRYLIKTRGQQVTLSCSPISGHRSVSWYQQTPGQGLQFLFEYFSETQRNKGNFPGRFSGRQFSNSRSEMNVSTLELGDSALYLCASSFGQGFDGELFFGEGSRLTVL.